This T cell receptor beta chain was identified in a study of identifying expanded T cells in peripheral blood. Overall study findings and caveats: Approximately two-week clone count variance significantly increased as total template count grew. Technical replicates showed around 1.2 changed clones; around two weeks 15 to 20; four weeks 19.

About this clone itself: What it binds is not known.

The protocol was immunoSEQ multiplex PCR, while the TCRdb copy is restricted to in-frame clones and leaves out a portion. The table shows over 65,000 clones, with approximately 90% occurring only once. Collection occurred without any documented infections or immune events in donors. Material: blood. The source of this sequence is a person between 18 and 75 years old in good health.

CDR3 sequence reads: CASRDTGSGNTIYF. Here the CDR3 DNA reads TGCGCCAGCAGAGACACGGGCTCTGGAAACACCATATATTTT. The rearrangement joins TRBV5-1 to TRBJ1-3, with D unresolved. CDR3 size: 14 residues. The germline gives CDR1 SGHRS, CDR2 YFSETQ. Trimming cost V 5 bases and J 0 bases, with 9 bases left between them.